The rows below give T cell receptor beta chains drawn from one sample of a study of T cells in Graves' hyperthyroidism and ophthalmopathy. TCRdb redid the calling of the multiplex PCR reads with MiXCR, one entry per CDR3 protein. This table has fewer than 650,000 distinct CDR3 sequences, 14% to 15% appearing once. Sequenced material: blood. These receptors were obtained from a woman in her forties with Graves' ophthalmopathy. CDR3s leave out the opening cysteine and the closing phenylalanine or tryptophan.

TRBJ2-5	TRBV10-3	AISESGGQETQY
TRBJ2-7	TRBV19	ASSEQGLSYEQY
TRBJ2-7	TRBV9	ASSAQPDEQY
TRBJ2-5	TRBV19	ASSYRQSETQY
TRBJ2-7	TRBV7-2	ASSFRDRPTYEQY
TRBJ1-1	TRBV28	ASSTRFGPNTEAF
TRBJ1-2	TRBV20-1	SARVRNFFYRGYT
TRBJ2-5	TRBV29-1	SVQPSGIETQY
TRBJ2-5	TRBV10-1	ASSQDRDSETQY
TRBJ2-7	TRBV12-3/TRBV12-4	ASSHTGRAVGRNEQY
TRBJ2-2	TRBV27	ASSPPAGRTNTGELF
TRBJ1-2	TRBV7-2	ASSLSRQGSYGYT
TRBJ1-1	TRBV20-1	SASDRGSFTEAF
TRBJ2-7	TRBV28	ASSSRLAIYYEQY
TRBJ2-7	TRBV7-2	ASSRGPYEQY
TRBJ1-2	TRBV3-1	ASSLRAVGYGYT
TRBJ1-3	TRBV10-2	ASSEAGFSSGNTIY